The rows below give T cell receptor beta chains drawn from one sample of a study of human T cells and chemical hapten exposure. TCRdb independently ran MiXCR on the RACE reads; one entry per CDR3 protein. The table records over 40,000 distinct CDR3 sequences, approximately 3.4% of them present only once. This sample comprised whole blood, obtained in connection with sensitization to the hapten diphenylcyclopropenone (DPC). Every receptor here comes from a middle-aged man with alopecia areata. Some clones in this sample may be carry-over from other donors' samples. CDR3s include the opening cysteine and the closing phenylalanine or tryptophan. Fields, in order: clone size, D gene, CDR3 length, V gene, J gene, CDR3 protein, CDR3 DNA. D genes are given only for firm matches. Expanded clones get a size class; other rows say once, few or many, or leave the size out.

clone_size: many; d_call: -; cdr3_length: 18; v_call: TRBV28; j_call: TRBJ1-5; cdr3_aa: CASSYPSAGDLSNQPQHF; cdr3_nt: TGTGCCAGCAGTTACCCATCGGCGGGAGACTTGAGCAATCAGCCCCAGCATTTT
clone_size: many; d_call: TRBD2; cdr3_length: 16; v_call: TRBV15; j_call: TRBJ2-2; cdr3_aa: CATSRDPGGRTGELFF; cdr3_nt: TGTGCCACCAGCAGAGACCCGGGAGGCAGGACCGGGGAGCTGTTTTTT
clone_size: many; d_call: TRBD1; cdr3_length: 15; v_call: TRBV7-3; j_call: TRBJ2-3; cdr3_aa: CASSAGQGFTDTQYF; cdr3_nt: TGTGCCAGCAGCGCTGGACAGGGCTTCACAGATACGCAGTATTTT
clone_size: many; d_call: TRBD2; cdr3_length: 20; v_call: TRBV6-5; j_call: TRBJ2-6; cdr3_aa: CASSYSSRLAGGPGANVLTF; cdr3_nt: TGTGCCAGCAGTTACTCGAGTCGGCTAGCGGGAGGGCCTGGGGCCAACGTCCTGACTTTC
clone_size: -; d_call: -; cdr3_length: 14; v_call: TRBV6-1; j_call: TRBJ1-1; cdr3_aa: CASSEYRVNTEAFF; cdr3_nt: TGTGCCAGCAGTGAGTACAGGGTAAACACTGAAGCTTTCTTT
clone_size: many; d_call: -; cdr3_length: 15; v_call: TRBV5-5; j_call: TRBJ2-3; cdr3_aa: CASSLGVAGTDTQYF; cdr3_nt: TGTGCCAGCAGCTTGGGGGTGGCGGGGACAGATACGCAGTATTTT
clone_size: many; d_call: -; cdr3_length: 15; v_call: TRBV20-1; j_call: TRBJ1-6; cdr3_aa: CSVAGQTLPDSPLHF; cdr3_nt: TGCAGTGTCGCGGGCCAGACTTTACCGGATTCACCCCTCCACTTT
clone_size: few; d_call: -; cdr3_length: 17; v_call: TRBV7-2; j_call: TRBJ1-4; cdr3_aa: CASSLDPRMGGDEKLFF; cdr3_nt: TGTGCCAGCAGCTTAGATCCCAGGATGGGGGGGGATGAAAAACTGTTTTTT
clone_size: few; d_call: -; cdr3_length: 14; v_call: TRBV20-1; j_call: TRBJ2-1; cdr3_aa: CSATLVGAYNEQFF; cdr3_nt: TGCAGTGCCACACTAGTTGGCGCCTACAATGAGCAGTTCTTC
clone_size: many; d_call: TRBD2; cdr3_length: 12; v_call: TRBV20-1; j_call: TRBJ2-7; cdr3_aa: CSASGTEGEQYF; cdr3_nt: TGCAGTGCGAGCGGGACGGAAGGGGAGCAGTACTTC
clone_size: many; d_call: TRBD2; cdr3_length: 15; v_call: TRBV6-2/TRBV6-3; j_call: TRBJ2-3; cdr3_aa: CASSYGAGGPDTQYF; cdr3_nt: TGTGCCAGCAGTTACGGGGCGGGAGGGCCAGATACGCAGTATTTT
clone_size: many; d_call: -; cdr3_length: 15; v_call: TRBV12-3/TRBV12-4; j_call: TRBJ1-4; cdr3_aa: CASSPGTTYGEKLFF; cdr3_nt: TGTGCCAGCAGCCCTGGGACAACGTACGGTGAAAAACTGTTTTTT
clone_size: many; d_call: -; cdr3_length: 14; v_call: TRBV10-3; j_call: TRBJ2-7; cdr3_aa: CAISAGGSSYEQYF; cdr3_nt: TGTGCCATCAGTGCGGGTGGCTCCTCCTACGAGCAGTACTTC
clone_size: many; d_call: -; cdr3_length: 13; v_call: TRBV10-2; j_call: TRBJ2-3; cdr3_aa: CASSTILGDTQYF; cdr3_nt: TGCGCCAGCAGTACTATTCTGGGAGATACGCAGTATTTT
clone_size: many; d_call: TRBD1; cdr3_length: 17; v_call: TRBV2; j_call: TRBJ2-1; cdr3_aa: CASLSWGKGAGGNEQFF; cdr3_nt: TGTGCCAGCCTAAGCTGGGGGAAGGGCGCAGGGGGCAATGAGCAGTTCTTC
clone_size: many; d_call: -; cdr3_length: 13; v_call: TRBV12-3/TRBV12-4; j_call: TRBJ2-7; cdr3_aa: CASSLGTSYEQYF; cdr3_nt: TGTGCCAGCAGTTTAGGGACCTCCTACGAGCAGTACTTC
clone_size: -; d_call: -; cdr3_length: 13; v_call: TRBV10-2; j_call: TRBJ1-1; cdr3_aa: CASSDPTSTEAFF; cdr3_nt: TGCGCCAGCAGTGATCCCACCAGCACTGAAGCTTTCTTT
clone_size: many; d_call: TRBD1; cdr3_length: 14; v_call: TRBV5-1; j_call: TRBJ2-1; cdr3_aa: CASKRTGKIDEQFF; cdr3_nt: TGCGCCAGCAAACGGACAGGGAAGATCGATGAGCAGTTCTTC
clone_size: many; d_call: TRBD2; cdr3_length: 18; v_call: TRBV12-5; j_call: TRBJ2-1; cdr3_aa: CASGLVLGREGSYNEQFF; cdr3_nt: TGTGCTAGTGGTTTGGTACTCGGGCGGGAGGGCTCCTACAATGAGCAGTTCTTC
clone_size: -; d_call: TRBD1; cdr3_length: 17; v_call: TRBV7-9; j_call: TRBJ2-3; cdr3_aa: CASSQNTGGYGTDTQYF; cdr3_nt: TGTGCCAGCAGCCAAAATACAGGGGGCTATGGCACAGATACGCAGTATTTT
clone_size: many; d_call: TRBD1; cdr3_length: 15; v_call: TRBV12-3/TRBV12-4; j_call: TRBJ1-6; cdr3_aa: CASRSGTGGNSPLHF; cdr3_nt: TGTGCCAGCAGGTCCGGGACAGGGGGAAATTCACCCCTCCACTTT
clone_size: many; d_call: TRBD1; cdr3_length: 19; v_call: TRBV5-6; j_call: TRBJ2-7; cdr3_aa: CASSLGPGNGRTGTYEQYF; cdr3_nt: TGTGCCAGCAGCTTGGGGCCTGGAAACGGGCGGACAGGGACCTACGAGCAGTACTTC
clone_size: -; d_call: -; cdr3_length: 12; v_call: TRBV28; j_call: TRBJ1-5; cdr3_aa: CASRLQGQPQHF; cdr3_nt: TGTGCCAGCAGGCTACAGGGTCAGCCCCAGCATTTT
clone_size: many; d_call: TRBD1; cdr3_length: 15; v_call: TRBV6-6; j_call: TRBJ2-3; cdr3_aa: CASNEGTGGTDTQYF; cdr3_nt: TGTGCCAGCAATGAAGGGACAGGGGGCACAGATACGCAGTATTTT
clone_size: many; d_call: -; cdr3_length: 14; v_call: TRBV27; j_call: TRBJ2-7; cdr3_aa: CASSFRSGRYEQYF; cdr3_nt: TGTGCCAGCAGTTTTAGGTCGGGTCGGTACGAGCAGTACTTC
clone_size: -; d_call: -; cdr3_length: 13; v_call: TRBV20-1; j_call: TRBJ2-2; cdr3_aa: CSARDGDTGELFF; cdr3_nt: TGCAGTGCTAGGGACGGAGACACCGGGGAGCTGTTTTTT
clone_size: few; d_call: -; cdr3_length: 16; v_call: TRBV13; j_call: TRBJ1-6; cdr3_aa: CASSGSIVTGDSPLHF; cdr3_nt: TGTGCCAGCAGCGGGTCTATTGTGACAGGCGATTCACCCCTCCACTTT
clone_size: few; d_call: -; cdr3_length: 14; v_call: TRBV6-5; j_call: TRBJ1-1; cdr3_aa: CASKNARGNTEAFF; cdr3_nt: TGTGCCAGCAAAAACGCGAGGGGGAACACTGAAGCTTTCTTT
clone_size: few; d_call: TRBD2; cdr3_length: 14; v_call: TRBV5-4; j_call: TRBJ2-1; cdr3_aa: CASSLGTRDNEQFF; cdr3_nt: TGTGCCAGCAGCTTGGGGACTAGGGACAATGAGCAGTTCTTC
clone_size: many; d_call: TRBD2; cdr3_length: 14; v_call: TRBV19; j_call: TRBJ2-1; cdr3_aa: CASSIDDSGMKQFF; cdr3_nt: TGTGCCAGTAGTATCGATGATAGCGGGATGAAGCAGTTCTTC
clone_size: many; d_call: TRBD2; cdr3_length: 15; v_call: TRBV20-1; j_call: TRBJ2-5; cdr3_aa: CSARASGRAQETQYF; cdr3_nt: TGCAGTGCTAGGGCTAGCGGGAGGGCCCAAGAGACCCAGTACTTC
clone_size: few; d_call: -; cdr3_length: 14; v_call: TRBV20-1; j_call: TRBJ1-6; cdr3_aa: CSATRGLNNSPLHF; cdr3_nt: TGCAGTGCTACCAGGGGTTTGAATAATTCACCCCTCCACTTT
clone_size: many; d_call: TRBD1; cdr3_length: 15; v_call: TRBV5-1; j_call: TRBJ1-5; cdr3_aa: CASKVGQGDNQPQHF; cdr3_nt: TGCGCCAGCAAGGTCGGACAGGGGGACAATCAGCCCCAGCATTTT
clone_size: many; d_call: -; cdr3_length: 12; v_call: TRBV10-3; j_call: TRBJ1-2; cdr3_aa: CVSAEDYYGYTF; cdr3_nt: TGTGTTTCCGCGGAGGACTACTATGGCTACACCTTC
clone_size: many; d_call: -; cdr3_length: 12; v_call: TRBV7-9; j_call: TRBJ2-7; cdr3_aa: CASSFTGGEQYF; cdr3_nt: TGTGCCAGCAGCTTCACAGGAGGGGAGCAGTACTTC
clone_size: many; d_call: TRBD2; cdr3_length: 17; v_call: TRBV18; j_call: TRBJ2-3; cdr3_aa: CASSPTAGLATTDTQYF; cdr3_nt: TGTGCCAGCTCTCCAACCGCGGGACTAGCGACCACAGATACGCAGTATTTT
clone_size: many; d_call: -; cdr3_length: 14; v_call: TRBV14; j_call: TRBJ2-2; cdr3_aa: CASSQIAETGELFF; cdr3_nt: TGTGCCAGCAGCCAAATAGCAGAGACCGGGGAGCTGTTTTTT
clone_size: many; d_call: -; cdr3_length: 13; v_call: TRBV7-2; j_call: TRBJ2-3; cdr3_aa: CASSTTKSDTQYF; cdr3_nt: TGTGCCAGCAGCACCACAAAATCCGATACGCAGTATTTT
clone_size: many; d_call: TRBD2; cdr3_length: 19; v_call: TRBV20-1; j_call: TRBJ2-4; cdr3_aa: CSARAPIGASGKAKNIQYF; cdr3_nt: TGCAGTGCTAGAGCCCCCATTGGGGCTAGCGGGAAGGCCAAAAACATTCAGTACTTC
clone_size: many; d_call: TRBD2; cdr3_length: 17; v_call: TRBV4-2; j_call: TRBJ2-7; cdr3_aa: CASSHLGTSGSSYEQYF; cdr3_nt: TGTGCCAGCAGCCATCTCGGGACTAGCGGGAGTTCCTACGAGCAGTACTTC
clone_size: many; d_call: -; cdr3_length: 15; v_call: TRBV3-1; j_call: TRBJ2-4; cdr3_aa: CASSRMAGTKNIQYF; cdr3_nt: TGTGCCAGCAGCCGGATGGCGGGGACCAAAAACATTCAGTACTTC
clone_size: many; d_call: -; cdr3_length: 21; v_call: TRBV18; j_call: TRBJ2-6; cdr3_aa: CASSPLPLTQGIGSGANVLTF; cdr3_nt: TGTGCCAGCTCACCCCTTCCCTTGACCCAGGGGATTGGCTCTGGGGCCAACGTCCTGACTTTC
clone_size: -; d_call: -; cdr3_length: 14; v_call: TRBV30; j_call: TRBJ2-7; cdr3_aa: CAWSVRGVRREQYF; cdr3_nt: TGTGCCTGGAGTGTACGAGGGGTCAGGCGCGAGCAGTACTTC
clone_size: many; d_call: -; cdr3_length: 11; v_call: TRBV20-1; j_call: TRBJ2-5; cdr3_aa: CSARRGETQYF; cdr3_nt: TGCAGTGCTAGAAGAGGAGAGACCCAGTACTTC
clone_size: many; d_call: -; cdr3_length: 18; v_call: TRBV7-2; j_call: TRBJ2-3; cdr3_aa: CASSLEQWQASRTDTQYF; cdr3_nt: TGTGCCAGCAGCTTAGAGCAGTGGCAGGCCAGCCGCACAGATACGCAGTATTTT
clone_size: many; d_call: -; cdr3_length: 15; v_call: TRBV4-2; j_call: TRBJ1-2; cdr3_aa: CASSQEVTVAYGYTF; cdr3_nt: TGTGCCAGCAGCCAAGAAGTCACAGTCGCCTATGGCTACACCTTC
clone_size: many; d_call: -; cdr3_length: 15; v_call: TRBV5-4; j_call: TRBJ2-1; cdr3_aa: CASPPPRGVYNEQFF; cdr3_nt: TGTGCCAGCCCTCCGCCCAGGGGGGTCTACAATGAGCAGTTCTTC
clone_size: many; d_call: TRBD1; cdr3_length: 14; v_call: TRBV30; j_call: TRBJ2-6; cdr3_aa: CAWGTGAGANVLTF; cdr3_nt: TGTGCCTGGGGGACAGGAGCTGGGGCCAACGTCCTGACTTTC